A selection of T cell receptor beta chains follows, all from one sample in a study. TCRdb reprocessed the 5' RACE reads via MiXCR and lists one record per CDR3 protein. Among about 40,000 distinct CDR3 sequences listed, around 18% were seen once. Sequences were obtained from naive CD4+ T cells sorted from a lymph node. These receptor sequences come from a female donor with breast cancer. Both conserved end residues are part of each CDR3. The D gene is left open where the match is weak. Rows give clone size only sometimes, using once, few, many, or a class for an expanded clone.

TRBV20-1	few	TRBJ2-1	NA	15	TGCAGTGCCCTCCCTGGGCTAGGCTCCTACAATGAGCAGTTCTTC	CSALPGLGSYNEQFF
TRBV2	NA	TRBJ2-5	NA	15	TGTGCCAGCAGTGGCCGCGGCTCCCGTCGAGAGACCCAGTACTTC	CASSGRGSRRETQYF
TRBV7-9	NA	TRBJ1-3	TRBD1	15	TGTGCCAGCAGCTTTACAGGGGGCTCTGGAAACACCATATATTTT	CASSFTGGSGNTIYF
TRBV4-3	NA	TRBJ2-2	NA	14	TGCGCCAGCAGGAAACAACCTCACACCGGGGAGCTGTTTTTT	CASRKQPHTGELFF
TRBV7-3	many	TRBJ2-5	TRBD2	14	TGTGCCAGCAGCCTAGCGGGAGTTGGGGAGACCCAGTACTTC	CASSLAGVGETQYF
TRBV12-3/TRBV12-4	many	TRBJ2-7	TRBD2	16	TGTGCCAGCAGTGGTTATGGACTAGCGGGAGGGTACGAGCAGTACTTC	CASSGYGLAGGYEQYF
TRBV20-1	few	TRBJ2-1	TRBD2	14	TGCAGTGCAAGGCTGACTAGCGGGAGGGCCGGGCAGTTCTTC	CSARLTSGRAGQFF
TRBV3-1	NA	TRBJ1-1	NA	13	TGTGCCAGCAGCCGCGGGGACAACACTGAGGCTTTCTTT	CASSRGDNTEAFF
TRBV20-1	few	TRBJ2-5	TRBD1	14	TGCAGCACCCCCGGGACAGGGATTAGAGAGACCCAGTACTTC	CSTPGTGIRETQYF
TRBV5-1	NA	TRBJ2-1	TRBD1	14	TGCGCCAGCAGCCCGGGACAGGTAGACAATGAGCAGTTCTTC	CASSPGQVDNEQFF
TRBV7-2	few	TRBJ2-7	NA	13	TGTGCCAGCAGAGAGGGCAATACCTACGAGCAGTACTTC	CASREGNTYEQYF
TRBV5-1	few	TRBJ1-4	NA	14	TGCGCCAGCAGCTTGTGGGGGCGCGGTGAAAAACTGTTTTTT	CASSLWGRGEKLFF
TRBV4-3	few	TRBJ2-7	TRBD1	16	TGCGCCAGCAGCCAAGAGGGTTCGACAGGGAGTGGCGAGCAGTACTTC	CASSQEGSTGSGEQYF